The present TCR beta chain was sequenced within a study of control samples from healthy donors and cancer patients. Sequencing used immunoSEQ multiplex PCR; TCRdb keeps in-frame clones, though not all of them. The sample consists of 55,000 to 85,000 clones, about 89% of them appearing once. V shed 4 bases, J shed 5 bases, and the junction held 5 bases outside the gene matches. Germline V CDR1 and CDR2: LNHNV, YYDKDF (reference sequence). This CDR3 has 14 residues. In this sample, this clone turned up a few times. The origin of this receptor is a woman in her forties or fifties with head and neck cancer. The V call is TRBV15, the J call TRBJ1-1; 9 bases align to TRBD1. The sequenced sample was PBMCs. The CDR3 loop reads CATSIGQGSTEAFF. CDR3 DNA sequence: TGTGCCACCAGCATCGGACAGGGGAGTACTGAAGCTTTCTTT. Together with reference TRBV15 and TRBJ1-1, the CDR3 gives the full variable domain: DAMVIQNPRYQVTQFGKPVTLSCSQTLNHNVMYWYQQKSSQAPKLLFHYYDKDFNNEADTPDNFQSRRPNTSFCFLDIRSPGLGDTAMYLCATSIGQGSTEAFFGQGTRLTVV.